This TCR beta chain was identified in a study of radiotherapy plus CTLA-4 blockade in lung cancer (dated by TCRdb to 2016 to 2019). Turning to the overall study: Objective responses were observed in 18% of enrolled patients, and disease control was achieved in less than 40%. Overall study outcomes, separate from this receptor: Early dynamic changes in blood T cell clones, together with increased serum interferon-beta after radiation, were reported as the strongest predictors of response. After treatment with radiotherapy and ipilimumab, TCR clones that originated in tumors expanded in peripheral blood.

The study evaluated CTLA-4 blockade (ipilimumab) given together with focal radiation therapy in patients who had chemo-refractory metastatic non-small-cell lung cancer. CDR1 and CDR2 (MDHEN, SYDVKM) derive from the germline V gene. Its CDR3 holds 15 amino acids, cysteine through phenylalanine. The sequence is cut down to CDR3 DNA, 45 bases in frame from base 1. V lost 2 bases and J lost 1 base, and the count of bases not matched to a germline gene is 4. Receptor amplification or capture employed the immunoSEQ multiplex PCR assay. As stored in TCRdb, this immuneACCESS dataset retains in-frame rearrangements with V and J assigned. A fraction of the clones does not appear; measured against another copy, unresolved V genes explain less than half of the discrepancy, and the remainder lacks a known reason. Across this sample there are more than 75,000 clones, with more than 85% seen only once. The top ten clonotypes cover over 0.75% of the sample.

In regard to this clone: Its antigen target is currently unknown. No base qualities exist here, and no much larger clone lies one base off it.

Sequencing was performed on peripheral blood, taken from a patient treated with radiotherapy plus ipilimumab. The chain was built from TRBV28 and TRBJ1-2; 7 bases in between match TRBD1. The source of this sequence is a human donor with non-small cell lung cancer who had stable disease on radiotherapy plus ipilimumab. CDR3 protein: CASSLRGQINYGYTF. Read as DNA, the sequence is TGTGCCAGCAGTTTAAGGGGACAGATTAACTATGGCTACACCTTC.